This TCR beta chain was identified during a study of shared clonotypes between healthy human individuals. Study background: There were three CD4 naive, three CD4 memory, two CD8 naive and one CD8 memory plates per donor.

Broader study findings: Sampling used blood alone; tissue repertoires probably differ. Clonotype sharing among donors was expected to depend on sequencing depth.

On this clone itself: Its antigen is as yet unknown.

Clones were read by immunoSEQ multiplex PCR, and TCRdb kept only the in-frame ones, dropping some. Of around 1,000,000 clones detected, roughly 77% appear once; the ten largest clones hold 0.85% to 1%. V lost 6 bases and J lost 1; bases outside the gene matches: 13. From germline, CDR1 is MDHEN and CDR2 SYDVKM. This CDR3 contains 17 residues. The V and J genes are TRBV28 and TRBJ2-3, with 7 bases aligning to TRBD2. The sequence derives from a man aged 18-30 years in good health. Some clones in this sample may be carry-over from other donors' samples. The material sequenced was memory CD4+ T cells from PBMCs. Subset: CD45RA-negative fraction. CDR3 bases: TGTGCCAGCAGACCCTCGGCGGGAGTAATAGGCACAGATACGCAGTATTTT. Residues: CASRPSAGVIGTDTQYF. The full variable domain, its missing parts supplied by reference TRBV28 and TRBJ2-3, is DVKVTQSSRYLVKRTGEKVFLECVQDMDHENMFWYRQDPGLGLRLIYFSYDVKMKEKGDIPEGYSVSREKKERFSLILESASTNQTSMYLCASRPSAGVIGTDTQYFGPGTRLTVL.